Following are 19 T cell receptor beta chains from one sample sequenced in a study of OX40 agonist ivuxolimab in advanced cancers. Generated by immunoSEQ multiplex PCR, the TCRdb table keeps only in-frame clones and is missing some. The repertoire holds 49,000 or so clones, with more than 70% as singletons. Material: CD4+ or CD8+ T cells sorted from blood, obtained in a trial of the OX40 agonist ivuxolimab. The receptors here all came from an adult with an advanced solid tumor such as melanoma, head and neck, liver or kidney cancer.

Turning to this clone: Sequence at one end of the junction differs from germline and may be a read error. The chain carries TRBV19 and TRBJ2-1; no firm D call. Per the germline V gene, CDR1 is LNHDA and CDR2 is SQIVND (reference sequence). The CDR3 runs to 15 residues. The DNA for the CDR3 is TGTGCCAGTAGTCTAGAAGTAGGTTCCTACAATGAGCAGTTCTTC. Encoded protein: CASSLEVGSYNEQFF.

The J gene is TRBJ1-5, the V gene TRBV27, with D uncertain. The germline V gene has CDR1 MNHEY and CDR2 SMNVEV (reference sequence). Trimming shortened V by 4 bases and J by 9 bases, and 13 bases separated the two germline ends. The CDR3 is 13 amino acids. In DNA, the CDR3 is TGTGCCAGCAGTTCCTCCTTCCAGAGGCCCCAGCATTTT. As protein: CASSSSFQRPQHF.

The chain carries TRBV7-2 and TRBJ2-7; 7 nucleotides match TRBD1. This CDR3 is built from 12 residues. In germline, CDR1 is SGHTA, CDR2 FQGNSA. The V and J ends lost 4 bases and 5 bases, in that order; junction bases with no gene match: 2. The CDR3 DNA is TGTGCCAGCAGCTCGACAGGGAACGAGCAGTACTTC. It is translated as CASSSTGNEQYF.

V gene TRBV9 combines with J gene TRBJ2-2; D is possibly TRBD2 (6 bases). V shed 4 bases and J shed 2 bases, with 15 bases lying between them. The CDR3 covers 16 residues. Germline values: CDR1 SGDLS, CDR2 YYNGEE. The CDR3 region has the DNA TGTGCCAGCAGCCCCCATCGGGGGACCAACACCGGGGAGCTGTTTTTT. Its translation: CASSPHRGTNTGELFF.

The chain links TRBV6-6 to TRBJ1-1, with D unresolved. The CDR3 sequence is 16 residues long. Germline values: CDR1 MNHNY, CDR2 SVGAGI (reference sequence). The V gene lost 1 base and the J gene lost 7 bases, with 19 bases spanning the gap. The CDR3 DNA follows: TGTGCCAGCAGTTACTTTGCTCATACCTCGGGGAATGAAGCTTTCTTT. Protein sequence: CASSYFAHTSGNEAFF.

The V and J genes are TRBV9 and TRBJ2-1; TRBD2 matches at 9 bases. After removal of 2 bases from V and 0 bases from J, the junction contained 0 bases not matched to a gene. The CDR3 runs 15 residues. Germline V gives CDR1 SGDLS, CDR2 YYNGEE. The CDR3: CASSVSGSSYNEQFF. In DNA form, the CDR3 reads TGTGCCAGCAGCGTTAGCGGGAGCTCCTACAATGAGCAGTTCTTC.

This sequence joins TRBV27 and TRBJ2-6; D possibly corresponds to TRBD2 (5 bases). This CDR3 is built from 15 residues. Deletions cut 2 bases from V and 1 base from J, with 6 bases between. Per germline, CDR1 MNHEY and CDR2 SMNVEV (reference sequence). The CDR3 nucleotides read TGTGCCAGCAGTTTAAGGGAGTCTGGGGCCAACGTCCTGACTTTC. Protein: CASSLRESGANVLTF.

This rearrangement joins TRBV4-1 to TRBJ2-7, with 8 bases lining up with TRBD1. V trimming: 0 bases; J trimming: 5 bases; junction bases outside the gene matches: 6. The germline V gene has CDR1 MGHRA and CDR2 YSYEKL. The CDR3 runs to 15 residues. CDR3 sequence reads: CASSQEDREGDEQYF. In DNA, the CDR3 is TGCGCCAGCAGCCAAGAGGACAGGGAAGGTGACGAGCAGTACTTC.

Points on this clone: A junction end diverges from the germline sequence, so it may reflect a read error. The rearrangement uses TRBV4-1 and TRBJ2-1, with 7 nucleotides matching TRBD2. This CDR3 has 13 amino acids. The germline gives CDR1 MGHRA, CDR2 YSYEKL. The CDR3 here is CASSQGTGGRVLF. In DNA form, the CDR3 reads TGCGCCAGCAGCCAGGGGACTGGCGGGAGAGTTCTCTTC.

The chain carries TRBV4-3 and TRBJ2-6; tentatively, D is TRBD2 (6 bases). This CDR3 region has 16 residues. The V gene lost 0 bases and the J gene lost 6 bases, with 12 bases spanning the gap. Germline CDR1 is LGHNA and CDR2 is YSLEER. In DNA form, the CDR3 reads TGCGCCAGCAGCCAAGACGAAGGGGAGGAGGCCAACGTCCTGACTTTC. It is translated as CASSQDEGEEANVLTF.

The gene calls are TRBV9 and TRBJ2-2; 7 bases fit TRBD2. The CDR3 consists of 14 residues. Germline CDR1 and CDR2: SGDLS and YYNGEE. J gave up 5 bases and V 4 bases, and 5 bases lay outside the gene matches. CDR3 nucleotides: TGTGCCAGCAGCACGGGGGGAGGTACCGGGGAGCTGTTTTTT. Translation gives CASSTGGGTGELFF.

V is TRBV4-1 and J is TRBJ2-3, with 9 bases matching TRBD1. The germline gives CDR1 MGHRA, CDR2 YSYEKL. The length of the CDR3 is 14 residues. V was clipped by 4 bases and J by 4 bases; unmatched bases: 3. The CDR3 sequence: CASSPRTGADTQYF. The CDR3 coding sequence is TGCGCCAGCAGCCCGCGGACAGGGGCAGATACGCAGTATTTT.

This clone was detected once. The chain couples TRBV4-2 to TRBJ2-7; 9 nucleotides agree with TRBD1. Germline lookup yields CDR1 LGHNA and CDR2 YNFKEQ. The CDR3 loop spans 15 amino acids. Unmatched junction bases numbered 7, after V lost 4 bases and J lost 3 bases. CDR3 in amino acids: CASSPQGTGNYEQYF. The CDR3 DNA follows: TGTGCCAGCAGCCCTCAAGGGACAGGGAACTACGAGCAGTACTTC.

Only one count was recorded for this clone. The chain has TRBV15 and TRBJ2-7; D perhaps matches TRBD1 (6 bases). This CDR3 region has 15 residues. The V gene lost 7 bases and the J gene lost 7 bases, with 23 bases spanning the gap. CDR1 is LNHNV and CDR2 is YYDKDF in the germline V gene (reference sequence). CDR3 nucleotides: TGTGCCACCAAGCCCGACAGGTCATGGGGGAGTGAGCAGTACTTC. Protein: CATKPDRSWGSEQYF.

DNA of the CDR3: TGTGCCAGCAGTCCCTTTCCAGGGGGAGACTATGGCTACACCTTC. Protein sequence: CASSPFPGGDYGYTF. The J gene is TRBJ1-2, the V gene TRBV6-4; 7 bases fit TRBD1. Germline V lookup: CDR1 MRHNA, CDR2 SNTAGT. The CDR3 contains 15 residues. V shed 5 bases, J shed 3 bases, and the junction held 9 bases outside the gene matches.

The chain recombines TRBV9 with TRBJ1-1, with TRBD1 as a possible D gene (5 bases). Germline loops: CDR1 SGDLS, CDR2 YYNGEE. The CDR3 is made up of 14 amino acids. V lost 0 bases and J 5 bases, leaving 11 bases between the germline ends. CDR3 sequence reads: CASSVEWGGTEAFF. The CDR3 coding sequence is TGTGCCAGCAGCGTAGAATGGGGGGGAACTGAAGCTTTCTTT. Full variable domain (outside the CDR3, taken from reference TRBV9 and TRBJ1-1): DSGVTQTPKHLITATGQRVTLRCSPRSGDLSVYWYQQSLDQGLQFLIQYYNGEERAKGNILERFSAQQFPDLHSELNLSSLELGDSALYFCASSVEWGGTEAFFGQGTRLTVV.

The chain is built from TRBV5-5 and TRBJ2-1; 10 nucleotides agree with TRBD1. CDR1 and CDR2 from the germline V gene are SGHKS and YYEKEE (reference sequence). The CDR3 consists of 16 residues. The V segment lost 4 bases and the J segment 5 bases; nucleotides outside the gene matches: 9. CDR3 sequence reads: CASSRPGQGRDNEQFF. CDR3 nucleotides: TGTGCCAGCAGCCGGCCGGGACAGGGGAGGGACAATGAGCAGTTCTTC.

In this sample, this clone turned up a few times. CDR3 bases: TGTGCCAGCAGTGAGGGGATCGGGACAGGGTCTCAGCCCCAGCATTTT. Residues: CASSEGIGTGSQPQHF. The V call is TRBV6-1, the J call TRBJ1-5; TRBD1 aligns across 9 bases. The V and J ends lost 3 bases and 6 bases, in that order; junction bases with no gene match: 9. Germline loops: CDR1 MNHNS, CDR2 SASEGT. CDR3 length: 16 amino acids.

The sample holds a few counts of this clone. The CDR3 coding sequence is TGTGCCAGCATCCTCTCTGGGGCCAACGTCCTGACTTTC. This encodes CASILSGANVLTF. V usage is TRBV5-4 and J usage is TRBJ2-6; no firm D call. V was clipped by 6 bases and J by 0 bases, with 4 bases between them. In germline, CDR1 is SGHNT, CDR2 YYREEE (reference sequence). This CDR3 has 13 residues.